The clone carrying this T cell receptor beta chain turned up a few times. Its antigen is unidentified. Original handling: Samples had a median of approximately 89,000 TCRs, ranging 23,224 to 690,600. TCRdb reprocessed the RACE reads with MiXCR, giving one entry per CDR3 protein. The V and J calls follow TCRdb's processing rather than the paper's. The sample yields about 380,000 distinct CDR3 sequences, about 6% seen once. This specimen comes from a study of human T cells and chemical hapten exposure. Trimming shortened V by 8 bases and J by 6 bases, and 9 bases separated the two germline ends. The CDR3 loop spans 11 amino acids. Points from the study as a whole: Expanded TCR counts at PT1 went up together with patch test score, a positive correlation. TCRs exceeding 1 in 1000 frequency stayed unchanged with DPC sensitization. Significantly greater numbers of large CDR3 similarity clusters came from expanded TCRs than from controls.

Specified time point: patch test 2, 6 weeks after DPC sensitization. Described treatment: therapeutic diphenylcyclopropenone sensitization with weekly scalp DPC. Sequencing used whole blood, obtained in connection with sensitization to the hapten diphenylcyclopropenone (DPC). V is TRBV12-3 or TRBV12-4 and J is TRBJ2-3; D remains ambiguous. The receptor was derived from a young woman with alopecia areata. Some clones in this sample may be carry-over from other donors' samples. The CDR3 reads CASAARDTQYF. In DNA, the CDR3 is TGTGCCAGCGCGGCAAGGGATACGCAGTATTTT.